The 9 T cell receptor beta chains in this list originate from one sample, sequenced in a study of T cells in Graves' hyperthyroidism and ophthalmopathy. It was RNA transcripts that yielded the amplified TCR beta CDR3 regions. With the HTBI primer set, the TCR CDR3 went through a first round of RT-PCR. TCRdb re-called the multiplex PCR reads with MiXCR, one entry per CDR3 protein. The sample shows 150,000 or so distinct CDR3 sequences, less than 10% of them seen only once. The sample taken for sequencing was blood. These receptors were collected from a woman under 30 with Graves' hyperthyroidism that later progressed to Graves' ophthalmopathy.

This clonotype was counted many times. The V call is TRBV6-1, the J call TRBJ2-5; possibly TRBD2 for D (7 bases). The CDR3 runs 19 residues. Per the germline V gene, CDR1 is MNHNS and CDR2 is SASEGT. Trimming shortened V by 2 bases and J by 2 bases, and 24 bases separated the two germline ends. The CDR3 region is CASSEFCEKCGGHQETQYF. DNA for the CDR3: TGTGCCAGCAGTGAATTTTGCGAAAAGTGCGGGGGACATCAAGAGACCCAGTACTTC.

The table lists this clonotype with many counts. Here the CDR3 DNA reads TGCAGTGTCACCCCCCCGACAATGAACACTGAAGCTTTCTTT. It specifies CSVTPPTMNTEAFF. The rearrangement joins TRBV20-1 to TRBJ1-1; no definite D call. CDR1 is DFQATT, CDR2 SNEGSKA, per germline (reference sequence). Trimming removed 7 bases from V and 0 bases from J, with 15 bases in between. The CDR3 runs to 14 residues.

This clonotype was detected ten times or more. This chain connects TRBV27 to TRBJ2-2; 8 nucleotides agree with TRBD1. Trimming took 3 bases from V and 7 from J; bases not matched to a gene: 4. CDR1 is MNHEY, CDR2 SMNVEV, per germline (reference sequence). This CDR3 is 14 amino acids long. DNA of the CDR3: TGTGCCAGCAGTTTTTCTACAGGGGGCGGGGAGCTGTTTTTT. Its protein product is CASSFSTGGGELFF.

Many counts were recorded for this clonotype. This rearrangement joins TRBV10-3 to TRBJ1-5; 7 positions agree with TRBD1. V lost 4 bases and J lost 3; bases outside the gene matches: 6. CDR1 is ENHRY and CDR2 is SYGVKD in the germline V gene. The CDR3 length is 15 residues. As DNA, the CDR3 is TGTGCCATCAGTGGCGACAGGGAATACAATCAGCCCCAGCATTTT. Its protein product is CAISGDREYNQPQHF.

This clonotype showed up just a few times. This sequence joins TRBV4-2 and TRBJ2-7; the D gene could be TRBD1 or TRBD2 (5 bases each). This CDR3 contains 16 residues. The germline gives CDR1 LGHNA, CDR2 YNFKEQ. Trimming cost V 0 bases and J 4 bases, with 16 bases left between them. CDR3 in amino acids: CASSQEWGTLTYEQYF. DNA for the CDR3: TGTGCCAGCAGCCAAGAATGGGGGACCCTTACTTACGAGCAGTACTTC.

This clonotype has a count of ten or more. V gene TRBV6-1 combines with J gene TRBJ1-2; 9 positions agree with TRBD1. V lost 2 bases and J lost 4; bases outside the gene matches: 2. CDR1 and CDR2 from the germline V gene are MNHNS and SASEGT. The CDR3 contains 14 residues. The CDR3 is CASSETGGVYGYTF. CDR3 coding DNA: TGTGCCAGCAGTGAAACAGGGGGCGTCTATGGCTACACCTTC.

This clonotype was detected ten times or more. The genes are TRBV10-3 and TRBJ1-1; D gene unclear. With 7 bases removed from V and 1 base from J, the gap between germline ends came to 13 bases. Germline CDR1 reads ENHRY; CDR2 reads SYGVKD. The CDR3 loop spans 14 amino acids. This CDR3 reads CAIKEGRTNTEAFF. The CDR3 DNA sequence: TGTGCCATCAAGGAGGGAAGGACGAACACTGAAGCTTTCTTT.

This clonotype was picked up many times. The rearrangement links TRBV6-5 to TRBJ2-5; D is possibly TRBD1 or TRBD2 (5 bases each). Trimming shortened V by 3 bases and J by 6 bases, and 14 bases separated the two germline ends. The V gene's germline CDR1 is MNHEY and CDR2 SVGAGI. There are 14 residues in the CDR3. The CDR3 coding sequence is TGTGCCAGCAGTTATACTCGAGAGGGGAAGACCCAGTACTTC. Its translation is CASSYTREGKTQYF.

This clonotype was observed at least ten times. The chain is built from TRBV14 and TRBJ1-1, with 9 bases aligning to TRBD1. V lost 1 base and J lost 4; bases outside the gene matches: 13. The CDR3 runs 18 residues. Per germline, CDR1 SGHDN and CDR2 FVKESK. The chain's CDR3 is CASSQGDRDRVGGTEAFF. In nucleotides, the CDR3 is TGTGCCAGCAGCCAAGGCGATCGGGACAGGGTGGGAGGCACTGAAGCTTTCTTT.